Below, 19 T cell receptor beta chains from the same sample are listed, as sequenced in a study of control samples from healthy donors and cancer patients. The repertoire was sequenced with immunoSEQ multiplex PCR; TCRdb's copy has only in-frame clones and lacks some. This sample has about 51,000 clones, with approximately 89% found just once. Sequenced sample: PBMCs. These receptors all stem from a man in his forties with colorectal cancer.

This clone was observed a single time. V usage is TRBV6-2 or TRBV6-3 and J usage is TRBJ2-2; 7 positions agree with TRBD2. V trimming: 2 bases; J trimming: 0 bases; junction bases outside the gene matches: 0. This CDR3 is 15 amino acids long. CDR1 and CDR2 from the germline V gene are MNHEY and SVGEGT. CDR3 sequence reads: CASSYGTTNTGELFF. The CDR3 nucleotides are TGTGCCAGCAGTTACGGGACTACGAACACCGGGGAGCTGTTTTTT.

This clone was counted between two and nine times. The rearrangement links TRBV6-6 to TRBJ2-2, with a tentative D call TRBD2 (6 bases). V lost 5 bases and J lost 5, with 9 bases in between. The CDR3 loop spans 13 amino acids. Germline values: CDR1 MNHNY, CDR2 SVGAGI (reference sequence). The CDR3 nucleotides read TGTGCCAGCAGTCCCCGGGAGACCGGGGAGCTGTTTTTT. Its translation: CASSPRETGELFF.

The gene calls are TRBV7-2 and TRBJ2-7; D possibly corresponds to TRBD2 (6 bases). Germline V gene data show CDR1 as SGHTA and CDR2 as FQGNSA. CDR3 size: 16 residues. V was clipped by 4 bases and J by 2 bases, with 18 bases between them. CDR3 sequence: CASSSNPGTGAYEQYF. Here the CDR3 DNA reads TGTGCCAGCAGCTCCAACCCCGGGACGGGAGCCTACGAGCAGTACTTC.

The genes are TRBV5-8 and TRBJ1-3; 8 bases are shared with TRBD1. J lost 3 bases, V lost 4 bases, and 9 bases had no gene match. The CDR3 contains 16 residues. Germline lookup yields CDR1 SGHTS and CDR2 YDEGEE. Written as DNA, the CDR3 is TGTGCCAGCAGCGAACGGACAGGGTTAGGTGGAAACACCATATATTTT. It is translated as CASSERTGLGGNTIYF.

In this sample, this clone turned up a few times. CDR3 amino acids: CASSLAYTSHYGYTF. In DNA form, the CDR3 reads TGTGCCAGCAGTCTCGCTTACACTAGTCACTATGGCTACACCTTC. This chain connects TRBV2 to TRBJ1-2; D gene uncertain. V dropped 5 bases and J dropped 3 bases, with 16 bases sitting between them. CDR3 size: 15 residues. Germline loops: CDR1 SNHLY, CDR2 FYNNEI.

Here the CDR3 reads CASSAPGQTNTEAFF. As DNA, the CDR3 is TGTGCCAGCAGCGCCCCGGGACAGACGAACACTGAAGCTTTCTTT. The chain carries TRBV7-3 and TRBJ1-1; 7 bases map to TRBD1. V trimming: 5 bases; J trimming: 1 base; junction bases outside the gene matches: 7. This CDR3 has 15 residues. Germline loops: CDR1 SGHTA, CDR2 FQGTGA.

V gene TRBV7-2 combines with J gene TRBJ1-1, with D unclear. This CDR3 spans 16 amino acids. CDR1 and CDR2 (germline): SGHTA, FQGNSA. Trimming shortened V by 3 bases and J by 0 bases, and 14 bases separated the two germline ends. CDR3: CASSFGPLFMNTEAFF. In DNA, the CDR3 is TGTGCCAGCAGCTTTGGGCCACTATTTATGAACACTGAAGCTTTCTTT.

This clone was counted between two and nine times. The chain combines TRBV19 with TRBJ1-5; 11 nucleotides match TRBD1. The trim removed 3 bases at V and 2 bases at J, leaving 12 bases unmatched. CDR3 length: 19 amino acids. CDR1 LNHDA and CDR2 SQIVND come from the germline V gene (reference sequence). The CDR3 sequence: CASSMDRDRGRSGNQPQHF. CDR3 nucleotides: TGTGCCAGTAGTATGGACCGGGACAGGGGGAGGTCGGGCAATCAGCCCCAGCATTTT.

The chain recombines TRBV4-3 with TRBJ2-4, with a weak D call TRBD1 (6 bases). Looked up from germline, CDR1 is LGHNA and CDR2 is YSLEER. V shed 0 bases and J shed 9 bases, with 6 bases lying between them. This CDR3 spans 12 amino acids. CDR3 DNA sequence: TGCGCCAGCAGCCAAGAGGACAGCATTCAGTACTTC. Its translation: CASSQEDSIQYF.

This chain connects TRBV7-9 to TRBJ1-2; D gene uncertain. There are 13 residues in the CDR3. Trimming took off 5 bases at V and 3 bases at J, with 10 bases between the two ends. Germline-derived CDR1 and CDR2 are SEHNR and FQNEAQ (reference sequence). CDR3 sequence: CASSAGNYYGYTF. Written as DNA, the CDR3 is TGTGCCAGCAGCGCCGGGAATTACTATGGCTACACCTTC.

The gene calls are TRBV7-9 and TRBJ1-1; 7 nucleotides match TRBD1. Germline V gives CDR1 SEHNR, CDR2 FQNEAQ (reference sequence). With 5 bases clipped from V and 1 base from J, the junction kept 7 bases outside the gene matches. The CDR3 consists of 15 residues. The CDR3 loop is CASSPRQGRNTEAFF. CDR3 coding DNA: TGTGCCAGCAGCCCGAGACAGGGTCGGAACACTGAAGCTTTCTTT.

A single count supports this clone. V gene TRBV19 combines with J gene TRBJ2-2, with TRBD2 identical over 7 bases. Trimming at V came to 5 bases and at J to 5 bases, leaving 5 bases not matched to a gene. The germline V gene encodes CDR1 LNHDA and CDR2 SQIVND (reference sequence). The CDR3 has 14 amino acids. Here the CDR3 reads CASSLWGGTGELFF. As DNA, the CDR3 is TGTGCCAGTAGTTTGTGGGGGGGAACCGGGGAGCTGTTTTTT.

The chain carries TRBV9 and TRBJ2-1; TRBD2 matches 7 bases. CDR3 length equals 16 residues. V gave up 4 bases and J gave up 5 bases; unmatched junction bases: 12. Germline CDR1 SGDLS, CDR2 YYNGEE. The CDR3 nucleotides read TGTGCCAGCAGCCTTGATATAGCGGGTGTTCACAATGAGCAGTTCTTC. The encoded protein is CASSLDIAGVHNEQFF.

The genes are TRBV4-1 and TRBJ2-3, with TRBD2 matching over 16 bases. The CDR3 loop spans 21 amino acids. Germline V gene lookup returns CDR1 MGHRA and CDR2 YSYEKL. Trimming took 2 bases from V and 2 from J; bases not matched to a gene: 13. CDR3 bases: TGCGCCAGCAGCCAACCGGGACTAGCGGGAGGGCCTTTAAGTTCCACAGATACGCAGTATTTT. Protein: CASSQPGLAGGPLSSTDTQYF.

The chain links TRBV9 to TRBJ1-1; a possible D gene is TRBD1 (5 bases). Trimming stripped 3 bases from V and 8 bases from J, with 11 bases between. This CDR3 spans 12 amino acids. Germline V gene data show CDR1 as SGDLS and CDR2 as YYNGEE. The CDR3, as DNA: TGTGCCAGCAGCGCATGGGGGGAAGAAGCTTTCTTT. The encoded protein is CASSAWGEEAFF.

The chain recombines TRBV28 with TRBJ2-7; tentative D call: TRBD1 (6 bases). Deletions cut 2 bases from V and 5 bases from J, with 16 bases between. The germline V gene encodes CDR1 MDHEN and CDR2 SYDVKM. This CDR3 has 15 residues. CDR3 bases: TGTGCCAGCAGTTTAACAGGGACGGTCCTCCACGAGCAGTACTTC. Its translation: CASSLTGTVLHEQYF.

This chain joins TRBV10-1 and TRBJ1-5, with no clear D. The ends were cut back, 6 bases at V and 6 bases at J, with 6 bases in the middle. This CDR3 has 11 residues. The germline CDR1 and CDR2 sequences are WNHNN and SYGVQD (reference sequence). In DNA, the CDR3 is TGCGCCAGCAGCCCACCTCAGCCCCAGCATTTT. Protein: CASSPPQPQHF.

This clone has just one count. This chain uses TRBV19 with TRBJ1-1; 8 bases agree with TRBD1. CDR1 and CDR2 from the germline V gene are LNHDA and SQIVND (reference sequence). The CDR3 loop spans 14 amino acids. The V segment lost 8 bases and the J segment 3 bases; nucleotides outside the gene matches: 8. The CDR3: CASLKDRAYTEAFF. CDR3 bases: TGTGCCAGTCTAAAGGACAGGGCGTACACTGAAGCTTTCTTT.

The genes are TRBV20-1 and TRBJ2-1; the D is unclear. Germline V gene data show CDR1 as DFQATT and CDR2 as SNEGSKA (reference sequence). CDR3 length equals 11 residues. V was clipped by 2 bases and J by 8 bases, with 7 bases between them. CDR3 loop: CSARQADEQFF. The CDR3 DNA is TGCAGTGCTAGACAAGCCGATGAGCAGTTCTTC.